These 32 T cell receptor beta chains came from one sample sequenced in a study of T cells in Graves' hyperthyroidism and ophthalmopathy. RNA transcripts provided the source from which TCR beta CDR3 regions were amplified. The TCR CDR3 first-round RT-PCR relied on the HTBI primer set. TCRdb used MiXCR to reprocess the multiplex PCR reads, holding one entry per CDR3 protein. The table has under 400,000 distinct CDR3 sequences, 20% to 25% seen once. Sequences were obtained from blood. The receptors were sampled from a man over 45 with Graves' hyperthyroidism.

This sequence joins TRBV5-1 and TRBJ2-7; 7 nucleotides agree with TRBD1. This CDR3 contains 14 residues. CDR1 and CDR2 (germline): SGHRS, YFSETQ. Unmatched junction bases numbered 7, after V lost 4 bases and J lost 3 bases. CDR3 nucleotides: TGCGCCAGCAGCATAGACAGGGTTCTCTACGAGCAGTACTTC. Its protein is CASSIDRVLYEQYF.

This clonotype was recorded at least ten times. The rearrangement uses TRBV10-3 and TRBJ1-2; possibly TRBD1 for D (5 bases). The germline CDR1 and CDR2 sequences are ENHRY and SYGVKD. CDR3 length: 14 residues. V was clipped by 6 bases and J by 3 bases, with 14 bases between them. The CDR3 reads CAIRGSGNDYGYTF. The CDR3 bases are TGTGCCATCAGAGGCTCAGGGAACGACTATGGCTACACCTTC.

This clonotype has more than one count but fewer than ten. V is TRBV19 and J is TRBJ2-1; D remains unclear. V was cut by 4 bases and J by 3 bases, with 10 bases left in between. This CDR3 contains 14 residues. From germline, CDR1 is LNHDA and CDR2 SQIVND (reference sequence). CDR3 sequence reads: CASSNVGSYNEQFF. CDR3 bases: TGTGCCAGTAGTAATGTTGGTAGCTACAATGAGCAGTTCTTC.

This clonotype showed up just a few times. The chain combines TRBV29-1 with TRBJ2-5, with D perhaps given as TRBD1 or TRBD2 (6 bases each). The CDR3 runs to 12 residues. Between the trimmed V and J ends, which lost 8 bases and 1 base, there was a span of 11 bases. Germline lookup yields CDR1 SQVTM and CDR2 ANQGSEA. This CDR3 is CSTRGPQETQYF. The CDR3 nucleotides are TGCAGCACTCGGGGGCCCCAAGAGACCCAGTACTTC.

V is TRBV3-1 and J is TRBJ2-5, with 9 bases lining up with TRBD2. Trimming removed 4 bases from V and 1 base from J; junction bases left unmatched: 7. Germline CDR1 LGHDT, CDR2 YNNKEL (reference sequence). The CDR3 extends over 16 amino acids. CDR3 sequence (DNA): TGTGCCAGCAGCCCGCGGGGGGGGGTCCTCCAAGAGACCCAGTACTTC. Amino acid sequence: CASSPRGGVLQETQYF.

Ten or more counts support this clonotype. In DNA, the CDR3 is TGTGCCAGCAGCTCCACCATGACAGGCTTATACGAGCAGTACTTC. The encoded protein is CASSSTMTGLYEQYF. The chain joins TRBV7-2 to TRBJ2-7, with a possible D match to TRBD1 (6 bases). Germline assignment: CDR1 SGHTA and CDR2 FQGNSA. The V and J ends lost 4 bases and 4 bases respectively, with 17 bases between them. CDR3 length: 15 amino acids. The full variable domain, rest sourced from reference TRBV7-2 and TRBJ2-7, is GAGVSQSPSNKVTEKGKDVELRCDPISGHTALYWYRQSLGQGLEFLIYFQGNSAPDKSGLPSDRFSAERTGGSVSTLTIQRTQQEDSAVYLCASSSTMTGLYEQYFGPGTRLTVT.

The J gene is TRBJ1-4, the V gene TRBV3-1, with 11 bases identical to TRBD1. Germline CDR1 LGHDT, CDR2 YNNKEL (reference sequence). The CDR3 is made up of 15 amino acids. After removal of 2 bases from V and 7 bases from J, the junction contained 3 bases not matched to a gene. As DNA, the CDR3 is TGTGCCAGCAGCCAACGGACAGGGGGCGGTGAAAAACTGTTTTTT. Translation: CASSQRTGGGEKLFF.

This clonotype is a singleton in its sample. The chain recombines TRBV6-1 with TRBJ2-3; D might be TRBD1 or TRBD2, each matching 5 bases. V was clipped by 6 bases and J by 5 bases, with 18 bases between them. The length of the CDR3 is 15 residues. From germline, CDR1 is MNHNS and CDR2 SASEGT. The CDR3 DNA follows: TGTGCCAGCAGGGACGGGACGGGGTTTAGAGATACGCAGTATTTT. It specifies CASRDGTGFRDTQYF.

This clonotype was picked up many times. The chain couples TRBV7-2 to TRBJ2-5, with 9 bases fitting TRBD2. V lost 2 bases and J lost 4; bases outside the gene matches: 8. Germline V gene lookup returns CDR1 SGHTA and CDR2 FQGNSA. This CDR3 contains 16 residues. The CDR3 nucleotides read TGTGCCAGCAGCTTACGCCTAGCGGGAAGGCGAGAGACCCAGTACTTC. Its translation is CASSLRLAGRRETQYF.

This clonotype occurred a few times. The chain joins TRBV28 to TRBJ2-4; perhaps TRBD2 as D (5 bases). The CDR3 runs 14 residues. V gave up 7 bases and J gave up 1 base, with 11 bases separating them. CDR1 is MDHEN, CDR2 SYDVKM, per germline. Written as DNA, the CDR3 is TGTGCCAGCACCCTAGCTGAGGCCAAAAACATTCAGTACTTC. Translating it yields CASTLAEAKNIQYF.

This clonotype came up a few times. The chain is built from TRBV20-1 and TRBJ2-7; perhaps TRBD2 as D (5 bases). CDR1 and CDR2 from the germline V gene are DFQATT and SNEGSKA (reference sequence). The V and J ends lost 1 base and 7 bases respectively, with 11 bases between them. This CDR3 region has 12 residues. The CDR3 bases are TGCAGTGCTAGAGGTGGCGGAGGTGAGCAGTACTTC. It codes for CSARGGGGEQYF.

The chain joins TRBV19 to TRBJ1-5, with D tentatively TRBD1 (6 bases). This CDR3 contains 17 residues. Germline values: CDR1 LNHDA, CDR2 SQIVND (reference sequence). The V gene lost 6 bases and the J gene lost 0 bases, with 18 bases spanning the gap. The CDR3: CASSTQGGLNSNQPQHF. CDR3 nucleotide sequence: TGTGCCAGTAGCACGCAAGGGGGATTAAATAGCAATCAGCCCCAGCATTTT.

V usage is TRBV12-3 or TRBV12-4 and J usage is TRBJ1-5; 9 bases align to TRBD1. The CDR3 is 15 residues long. J was trimmed by 7 bases and V by 6 bases; bases with no gene match: 10. The CDR3 loop is CASSKQQGAGQPQHF. CDR3 nucleotide sequence: TGTGCCAGCAGCAAGCAACAGGGGGCAGGACAGCCCCAGCATTTT.

This clonotype was counted only a few times. The chain is built from TRBV2 and TRBJ1-2; D unresolved. Per the germline V gene, CDR1 is SNHLY and CDR2 is FYNNEI. V was pared by 2 bases and J by 3 bases, with 7 bases between. The CDR3 spans 13 residues. CDR3 sequence: CASSESEDYGYTF. The DNA of the CDR3 is TGTGCCAGCAGTGAATCCGAGGACTATGGCTACACCTTC.

V usage is TRBV19 and J usage is TRBJ2-7, with a possible D match to TRBD1 (5 bases). CDR1 is LNHDA and CDR2 is SQIVND in the germline V gene (reference sequence). The CDR3 is 15 residues long. Deletions cut 5 bases from V and 2 bases from J, with 16 bases between. The DNA of the CDR3 is TGTGCCAGTAGTCCCGACAGACAACGCCCCTACGAGCAGTACTTC. Its protein is CASSPDRQRPYEQYF.

This clonotype has more than one count but fewer than ten. The gene calls are TRBV6-5 and TRBJ1-1, with D perhaps TRBD1 (5 bases). The length of the CDR3 is 16 residues. Germline loops: CDR1 MNHEY, CDR2 SVGAGI. V was cut by 3 bases and J by 7 bases, with 21 bases left in between. The CDR3, as DNA: TGTGCCAGCAGTTATTCGAAGGCCGGGGGGTCGGGTGAAGCTTTCTTT. It encodes CASSYSKAGGSGEAFF.

This clonotype was recorded at least ten times. The chain has TRBV15 and TRBJ1-5; no definite D call. CDR1 is LNHNV, CDR2 YYDKDF, per germline (reference sequence). The V end was cut by 0 bases, the J end by 6 bases, with 9 bases between. The CDR3 sequence is 14 residues long. In DNA, the CDR3 is TGTGCCACCAGCAGAGATTCGGCGGGTCAGCCCCAGCATTTT. This gives the protein CATSRDSAGQPQHF.

This clonotype was seen only a few times. The rearrangement links TRBV6-4 to TRBJ2-7; 13 positions agree with TRBD2. Trimming at V came to 3 bases and at J to 6 bases, leaving 8 bases not matched to a gene. CDR3 length equals 16 residues. The germline V gene encodes CDR1 MRHNA and CDR2 SNTAGT. This CDR3 is CASSDGTSGTTGEQYF. The DNA of the CDR3 is TGTGCCAGCAGTGATGGGACTAGCGGGACCACAGGCGAGCAGTACTTC.

This clonotype was detected many times. The V call is TRBV12-3 or TRBV12-4, the J call TRBJ1-1; TRBD1 is a possible D gene (5 bases). There are 16 residues in the CDR3. V was clipped by 1 base and J by 1 base, with 13 bases between them. This CDR3 reads CASSLDWIGANTEAFF. The DNA of the CDR3 is TGTGCCAGCAGTTTAGATTGGATTGGGGCGAACACTGAAGCTTTCTTT.

The chain is built from TRBV12-3 or TRBV12-4 and TRBJ2-1, with 9 bases fitting TRBD2. There are 15 residues in the CDR3. V shed 6 bases and J 7 bases; nucleotides not matched to a gene: 10. As DNA, the CDR3 is TGTGCCAGCAGCCTAACTAGCGGGTGGGAGAATGAGCAGTTCTTC. It yields the protein CASSLTSGWENEQFF.

This chain joins TRBV2 and TRBJ2-3; D is perhaps TRBD2 (6 bases). The CDR3 has 18 amino acids. Germline V gene sequence: CDR1 SNHLY, CDR2 FYNNEI. Trimming removed 6 bases at V and 4 bases at J, with 26 bases between. The CDR3 reads CASRVGAGLLNQADTQYF. Here the CDR3 DNA reads TGTGCCAGCAGGGTTGGAGCGGGTCTACTCAACCAAGCAGATACGCAGTATTTT.

This chain connects TRBV6-1 to TRBJ1-3, with no clear D. Trimming removed 6 bases at V and 0 bases at J, with 12 bases between. Germline lookup yields CDR1 MNHNS and CDR2 SASEGT. The CDR3 runs 15 residues. The CDR3 nucleotides read TGTGCCAGCAGAAGCTCCGGGAACTCTGGAAACACCATATATTTT. It encodes CASRSSGNSGNTIYF.

This clonotype has at least ten counts. The chain links TRBV6-1 to TRBJ2-7; D perhaps matches TRBD2 (6 bases). CDR1 is MNHNS, CDR2 SASEGT, per germline. V lost 2 bases and J 3 bases, leaving 11 bases between the germline ends. The CDR3 is made up of 14 amino acids. For the CDR3, the DNA is TGTGCCAGCAGTGAAAGGGACGGGGGCTACGAGCAGTACTTC. Residues: CASSERDGGYEQYF.

This clonotype was counted only a few times. The junction shows a germline mismatch at one end, possibly a read error. The rearrangement joins TRBV11-3 to TRBJ2-3, with D possibly TRBD1 on 5 matching bases. Looked up from germline, CDR1 is SGHNT and CDR2 is YENEEA. This CDR3 region has 15 residues. The CDR3 sequence: CASSGGLTSTGTQYF. The CDR3 region has the DNA TGTGCCAGCAGCGGTGGCCTCACGAGCACAGGTACGCAGTATTTT.

This chain uses TRBV12-3 or TRBV12-4 with TRBJ2-7; a weak D match, TRBD2 (6 bases). The length of the CDR3 is 14 residues. The V gene lost 3 bases and the J gene lost 4 bases, with 13 bases spanning the gap. CDR3: CASSFTGSGYEQYF. The CDR3 bases are TGTGCCAGCAGTTTTACCGGGAGTGGGTACGAGCAGTACTTC.

The chain uses TRBV7-9 and TRBJ2-3, with D tentatively TRBD2 (5 bases). V was pared by 5 bases and J by 0 bases, with 21 bases between. The CDR3 has 18 residues. The germline CDR1 and CDR2 sequences are SEHNR and FQNEAQ (reference sequence). CDR3 amino acids: CASSRSFQRRASTDTQYF. The CDR3 DNA is TGTGCCAGCAGCCGCTCCTTCCAGCGGCGTGCTAGCACAGATACGCAGTATTTT.

This sequence joins TRBV29-1 and TRBJ2-3; TRBD2 matches 16 bases. The CDR3 loop spans 15 amino acids. Germline V gene sequence: CDR1 SQVTM, CDR2 ANQGSEA. J lost 4 bases, V lost 4 bases, and 2 bases had no gene match. As DNA, the CDR3 is TGCAGCGTTGTGGGACTAGCGGGAGGGCCAGATACGCAGTATTTT. Its protein is CSVVGLAGGPDTQYF.

This clonotype turned up a few times. V gene TRBV20-1 combines with J gene TRBJ2-7, with a tentative D call TRBD1 (6 bases). Germline CDR1 reads DFQATT; CDR2 reads SNEGSKA (reference sequence). This CDR3 has 12 residues. V was shortened by 7 bases and J by 2 bases, with 12 bases between the two germline ends. The CDR3 is CSVTGQTYEQYF. In nucleotides, the CDR3 is TGCAGTGTCACAGGGCAAACCTACGAGCAGTACTTC.

In its sample, this clonotype was seen a few times. The junction departs from germline at one end; a sequencing error may be responsible. The gene calls are TRBV6-1 and TRBJ2-3; weak D call: TRBD1 (5 bases). The CDR3 extends over 12 amino acids. Germline V gene data show CDR1 as MNHNS and CDR2 as SASEGT. The CDR3 DNA sequence: TGTGCCACCAGTAGACAGACAGATACGCAGTATTTT. Its translation: CATSRQTDTQYF.

Comment on this clonotype: Its ends do not fully match the called genes, so a read error is possible. This chain connects TRBV3-1 to TRBJ2-7; no reliable D call. CDR3 length equals 14 residues. Germline loops: CDR1 LGHDT, CDR2 YNNKEL (reference sequence). The CDR3 sequence is CASSQGGSGAERYF. The CDR3 bases are TGTGCCAGCAGCCAAGGAGGCTCGGGCGCCGAGCGGTACTTC.

This clonotype was seen more than once but under ten times. This chain links TRBV7-9 with TRBJ2-2; 10 positions match TRBD2. From germline, CDR1 is SEHNR and CDR2 FQNEAQ (reference sequence). V was clipped by 5 bases and J by 6 bases; unmatched bases: 6. The CDR3 covers 15 residues. In DNA, the CDR3 is TGTGCCAGCAGCACCAGCGGGAGGGCCGCCGGGGAGCTGTTTTTT. It encodes CASSTSGRAAGELFF.

This clonotype appeared a few times. The genes are TRBV9 and TRBJ2-7; TRBD1 is a possible D gene (5 bases). Germline V lookup: CDR1 SGDLS, CDR2 YYNGEE. This CDR3 spans 13 amino acids. V lost 3 bases, J lost 2 bases, and 9 bases lay in between. CDR3: CASSAGQAYEQYF. Written as DNA, the CDR3 is TGTGCCAGCAGCGCTGGACAAGCCTACGAGCAGTACTTC.